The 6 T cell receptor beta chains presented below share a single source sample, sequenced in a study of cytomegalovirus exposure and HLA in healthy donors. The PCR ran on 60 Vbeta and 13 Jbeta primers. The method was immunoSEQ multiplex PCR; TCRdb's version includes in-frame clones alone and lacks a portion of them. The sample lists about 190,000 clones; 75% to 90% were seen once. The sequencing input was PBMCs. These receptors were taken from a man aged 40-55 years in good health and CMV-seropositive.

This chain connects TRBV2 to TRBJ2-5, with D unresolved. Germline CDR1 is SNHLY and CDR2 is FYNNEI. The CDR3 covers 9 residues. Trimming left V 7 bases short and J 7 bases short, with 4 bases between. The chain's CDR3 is CASNRTQYF. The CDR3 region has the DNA TGTGCCAGCAATCGGACCCAGTACTTC.

CDR3 DNA: TGTGCCAGCTCTCTTGCTGTGGAGTCCTACGAGCAGTACTTC. Amino acid sequence: CASSLAVESYEQYF. The rearrangement uses TRBV18 and TRBJ2-7; D not resolved. The CDR3 has 14 residues. Germline assignment: CDR1 KGHSH and CDR2 LQKENI. Between the trimmed V and J ends, which lost 6 bases and 1 base, there was a span of 13 bases.

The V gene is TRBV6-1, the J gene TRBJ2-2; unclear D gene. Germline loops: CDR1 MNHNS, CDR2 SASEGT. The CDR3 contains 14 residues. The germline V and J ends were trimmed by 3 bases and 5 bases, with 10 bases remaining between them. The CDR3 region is CASSDRVGTGELFF. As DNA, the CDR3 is TGTGCCAGCAGTGACAGAGTCGGGACCGGGGAGCTGTTTTTT.

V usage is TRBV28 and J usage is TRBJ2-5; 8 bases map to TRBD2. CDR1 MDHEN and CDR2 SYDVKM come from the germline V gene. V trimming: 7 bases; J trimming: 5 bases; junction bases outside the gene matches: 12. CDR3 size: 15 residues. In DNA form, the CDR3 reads TGTGCCAGCACCCCCCAGGGACTAGGGGGGGAGACCCAGTACTTC. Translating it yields CASTPQGLGGETQYF.

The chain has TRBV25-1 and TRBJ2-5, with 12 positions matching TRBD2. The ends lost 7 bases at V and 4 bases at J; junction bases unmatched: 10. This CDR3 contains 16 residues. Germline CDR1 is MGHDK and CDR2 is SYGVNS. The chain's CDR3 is CASTPLAGLAGETQYF. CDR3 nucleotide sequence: TGTGCCAGCACCCCCCTAGCGGGACTAGCGGGAGAGACCCAGTACTTC.

The CDR3 loop is CSVVDRGGKNIQYF. DNA for the CDR3: TGCAGCGTGGTGGACAGGGGGGGCAAAAACATTCAGTACTTC. The chain employs TRBV29-1 and TRBJ2-4; 10 bases map to TRBD1. This CDR3 is 14 amino acids long. Germline V gene data show CDR1 as SQVTM and CDR2 as ANQGSEA. The junction had 5 bases not matched to a gene; V was cut back by 6 bases and J by 3 bases.